Included here is one TCR beta chain sequence, with context. The entry originates in a study of blood T cell repertoires in COVID-19. Study details: PBMCs, B-cell-depleted T cells, or T cells provided the cDNA or gDNA that made up the material.

V was shortened by 5 bases and J by 7 bases, with 14 bases between the two germline ends. The germline V gene encodes CDR1 KGHSH and CDR2 LQKENI. This CDR3 has 13 residues. Method: immunoSEQ multiplex PCR; TCRdb's copy keeps in-frame clones and lacks some. The sample includes 200,000 or so clones, around 90% of them seen just once. This receptor was obtained from a man aged 55 to 69 who had recovered from COVID-19. The sample comprised peripheral blood. This chain links TRBV18 with TRBJ2-5, with D unresolved. CDR3 residues: CASSIGERRTQYF. DNA of the CDR3: TGTGCCAGCTCAATAGGAGAACGGAGGACCCAGTACTTC. Based on the CDR3 plus reference TRBV18 and TRBJ2-5, the full variable domain is NAGVMQNPRHLVRRRGQEARLRCSPMKGHSHVYWYRQLPEEGLKFMVYLQKENIIDESGMPKERFSAEFPKEGPSILRIQQVVRGDSAAYFCASSIGERRTQYFGPGTRLLVL.